A selection of T cell receptor beta chains follows, all from one sample in a study of shared clonotypes between healthy human individuals. Assay: immunoSEQ multiplex PCR; the TCRdb copy retains only in-frame clones and omits some. This table has millions of clones, around nine tenths appearing once. The specimen was naive CD4+ T cells sorted from blood. These TCRs come from a man aged 18 to 29 in good health. The CDR3 runs from the conserved cysteine through the conserved F or W. A D gene is named only where the DNA matches it firmly. The size field is filled for only some rows; it gives once, few, many or a size class.

CDR3 protein: CASSIFLRANTEAFF
CDR3 DNA: TGTGCCAGTAGTATTTTCCTCAGGGCGAACACTGAAGCTTTCTTT
V gene: TRBV19
clone size: .
D gene: .
J gene: TRBJ1-1

CDR3 protein: CASSPEGGAGTEAFF
CDR3 DNA: TGCGCCAGCAGCCCTGAAGGGGGGGCCGGGACTGAAGCTTTCTTT
V gene: TRBV5-1
clone size: .
D gene: .
J gene: TRBJ1-1

CDR3 protein: CASSLALASETQYF
CDR3 DNA: TGCGCCAGCAGCTTGGCCCTAGCGAGTGAGACCCAGTACTTC
V gene: TRBV5-1
clone size: once
D gene: .
J gene: TRBJ2-5

CDR3 protein: CASSQLGDYGYTF
CDR3 DNA: TGTGCCAGCAGCCAACTAGGGGACTATGGCTACACCTTC
V gene: TRBV14
clone size: .
D gene: .
J gene: TRBJ1-2

CDR3 protein: CASSLATSGSHYNEQFF
CDR3 DNA: TGTGCCAGCAGCTTGGCGACTAGCGGGAGCCACTACAATGAGCAGTTCTTC
V gene: TRBV5-5
clone size: .
D gene: TRBD2
J gene: TRBJ2-1

CDR3 protein: CASSQDPGGWQFF
CDR3 DNA: TGTGCCAGCAGCCAAGATCCCGGGGGGTGGCAGTTCTTC
V gene: TRBV4-2
clone size: .
D gene: TRBD2
J gene: TRBJ2-1

CDR3 protein: CASSPQGQGADTQYF
CDR3 DNA: TGTGCCAGCTCACCCCAGGGACAGGGTGCAGATACGCAGTATTTT
V gene: TRBV18
clone size: .
D gene: TRBD1
J gene: TRBJ2-3

CDR3 protein: CASSQGSGDPSSYEQYF
CDR3 DNA: TGTGCCAGCAGCCAGGGCTCAGGGGACCCAAGCTCCTACGAGCAGTACTTC
V gene: TRBV5-4
clone size: .
D gene: .
J gene: TRBJ2-7

CDR3 protein: CAWSGGARAETQYF
CDR3 DNA: TGTGCCTGGAGCGGGGGGGCCAGAGCGGAGACCCAGTACTTC
V gene: TRBV30
clone size: .
D gene: TRBD2
J gene: TRBJ2-5

CDR3 protein: CATSPFEGGGAYEQYF
CDR3 DNA: TGTGCCACCAGCCCATTCGAGGGGGGGGGTGCCTACGAGCAGTACTTC
V gene: TRBV15
clone size: .
D gene: .
J gene: TRBJ2-7

CDR3 protein: CASSLGVRGAKAF
CDR3 DNA: TGTGCCAGCAGTTTAGGGGTTAGGGGGGCGAAGGCCTTC
V gene: TRBV27
clone size: once
D gene: .
J gene: TRBJ1-2

CDR3 protein: CASSVWGGGQPQHF
CDR3 DNA: TGTGCCAGCAGCGTATGGGGTGGAGGTCAGCCCCAGCATTTT
V gene: TRBV7-2
clone size: once
D gene: .
J gene: TRBJ1-5

CDR3 protein: CASSLSARAVETDTQYF
CDR3 DNA: TGCGCCAGCAGCTTGTCAGCGAGGGCCGTAGAAACAGATACGCAGTATTTT
V gene: TRBV5-1
clone size: .
D gene: .
J gene: TRBJ2-3

CDR3 protein: CATRQTYTGELFF
CDR3 DNA: TGTGCCACGCGACAGACTTACACCGGGGAGCTGTTTTTT
V gene: TRBV6-1
clone size: .
D gene: .
J gene: TRBJ2-2

CDR3 protein: CASGTRDYKHYEQYF
CDR3 DNA: TGTGCCAGTGGAACCCGGGACTACAAACACTACGAGCAGTACTTC
V gene: TRBV6-5
clone size: .
D gene: TRBD2
J gene: TRBJ2-7

CDR3 protein: CAIRPWVAVGGDTQYF
CDR3 DNA: TGTGCCATCAGGCCCTGGGTCGCCGTTGGTGGAGATACGCAGTATTTT
V gene: TRBV10-3
clone size: once
D gene: .
J gene: TRBJ2-3

CDR3 protein: CATSPRVSGANVLTF
CDR3 DNA: TGTGCCACCAGCCCCCGTGTCTCTGGGGCCAACGTCCTGACTTTC
V gene: TRBV15
clone size: once
D gene: .
J gene: TRBJ2-6

CDR3 protein: CASSSGTSGTQYF
CDR3 DNA: TGTGCCAGCAGCTCCGGGACGTCTGGGACCCAGTACTTC
V gene: TRBV27
clone size: .
D gene: .
J gene: TRBJ2-5

CDR3 protein: CASSRTDSGNTIYF
CDR3 DNA: TGTGCCAGCAGCCGGACAGACTCTGGAAACACCATATATTTT
V gene: TRBV11-2
clone size: few
D gene: .
J gene: TRBJ1-3

CDR3 protein: CASSDPGQRLLNEQFF
CDR3 DNA: TGTGCCAGCAGCGATCCGGGACAGCGGCTTCTGAATGAGCAGTTCTTC
V gene: TRBV5-4
clone size: .
D gene: TRBD1
J gene: TRBJ2-1

CDR3 protein: CASREYEKNTEAFF
CDR3 DNA: TGTGCCAGCAGGGAATATGAGAAGAACACTGAAGCTTTCTTT
V gene: TRBV6-4
clone size: .
D gene: .
J gene: TRBJ1-1

CDR3 protein: CASSVGDSALTDTQYF
CDR3 DNA: TGTGCCAGCAGCGTCGGGGACAGCGCCCTCACAGATACGCAGTATTTT
V gene: TRBV11-1
clone size: .
D gene: TRBD1
J gene: TRBJ2-3

CDR3 protein: CASSSTGTSYEQYF
CDR3 DNA: TGTGCCAGCAGCTCTACCGGCACCTCCTACGAGCAGTACTTC
V gene: TRBV5-4
clone size: .
D gene: .
J gene: TRBJ2-7

CDR3 protein: CASSFKRGDTGELFF
CDR3 DNA: TGTGCCAGCAGCTTCAAGCGGGGAGACACCGGGGAGCTGTTTTTT
V gene: TRBV5-4
clone size: .
D gene: TRBD2
J gene: TRBJ2-2

CDR3 protein: CSVRGRLAGEKTQYF
CDR3 DNA: TGCAGCGTAAGGGGGAGGCTAGCGGGAGAGAAGACCCAGTACTTC
V gene: TRBV29-1
clone size: .
D gene: TRBD2
J gene: TRBJ2-5

CDR3 protein: CASSQGRGNQPQHF
CDR3 DNA: TGCGCCAGCAGCCAAGGTCGGGGGAATCAGCCCCAGCATTTT
V gene: TRBV4-1
clone size: .
D gene: .
J gene: TRBJ1-5

CDR3 protein: CASRREGQSSYNEQFF
CDR3 DNA: TGTGCCAGCAGACGGGAGGGGCAGAGCTCCTACAATGAGCAGTTCTTC
V gene: TRBV27
clone size: .
D gene: TRBD2
J gene: TRBJ2-1

CDR3 protein: CASSLGLDPVTDTQYF
CDR3 DNA: TGTGCCAGCAGCCTAGGACTCGACCCCGTCACAGATACGCAGTATTTT
V gene: TRBV11-3
clone size: .
D gene: .
J gene: TRBJ2-3

CDR3 protein: CASLPGPNTNTEAFF
CDR3 DNA: TGTGCCAGCCTCCCGGGGCCCAACACGAACACTGAAGCTTTCTTT
V gene: TRBV9
clone size: .
D gene: .
J gene: TRBJ1-1

CDR3 protein: CASSDPLEGEADTQYF
CDR3 DNA: TGTGCCAGCAGTGACCCCCTTGAGGGGGAGGCAGATACGCAGTATTTT
V gene: TRBV6-4
clone size: .
D gene: .
J gene: TRBJ2-3

CDR3 protein: CASSFSDRGRNEQFF
CDR3 DNA: TGTGCCAGCAGCTTCTCGGACAGGGGGCGCAATGAGCAGTTCTTC
V gene: TRBV9
clone size: .
D gene: TRBD1
J gene: TRBJ2-1

CDR3 protein: CASSYANEGGDYGYTF
CDR3 DNA: TGTGCCAGCAGTTACGCCAACGAAGGGGGTGACTATGGCTACACCTTC
V gene: TRBV6-6
clone size: .
D gene: .
J gene: TRBJ1-2

CDR3 protein: CASSVGPLNEQFF
CDR3 DNA: TGTGCCAGCAGCGTAGGCCCTCTCAATGAGCAGTTCTTC
V gene: TRBV9
clone size: .
D gene: .
J gene: TRBJ2-1

CDR3 protein: CAWSVGMRTDTQYF
CDR3 DNA: TGTGCCTGGAGTGTTGGCATGCGCACAGATACGCAGTATTTT
V gene: TRBV30
clone size: .
D gene: .
J gene: TRBJ2-3

CDR3 protein: CAISDPVRTPNTEAFF
CDR3 DNA: TGTGCCATCAGTGATCCCGTGCGGACTCCGAACACTGAAGCTTTCTTT
V gene: TRBV10-3
clone size: once
D gene: .
J gene: TRBJ1-1

CDR3 protein: CASSFSGRNTGELFF
CDR3 DNA: TGCGCCAGCAGCTTTAGCGGGCGGAACACCGGGGAGCTGTTTTTT
V gene: TRBV5-1
clone size: .
D gene: TRBD2
J gene: TRBJ2-2

CDR3 protein: CASREQYF
CDR3 DNA: TGTGCCAGCAGGGAGCAGTACTTC
V gene: TRBV9
clone size: .
D gene: .
J gene: TRBJ2-7

CDR3 protein: CASSRAPGSYSYEQYF
CDR3 DNA: TGTGCCAGCTCACGGGCACCCGGGTCCTACTCCTACGAGCAGTACTTC
V gene: TRBV18
clone size: .
D gene: .
J gene: TRBJ2-7

CDR3 protein: CASRGQGENEKLFF
CDR3 DNA: TGCGCCAGCAGAGGACAGGGGGAAAATGAAAAACTGTTTTTT
V gene: TRBV10-2
clone size: .
D gene: TRBD1
J gene: TRBJ1-4

CDR3 protein: CASSLWGTSGYNEQFF
CDR3 DNA: TGTGCCAGCAGCTTATGGGGGACTAGCGGCTACAATGAGCAGTTCTTC
V gene: TRBV7-2
clone size: .
D gene: TRBD2
J gene: TRBJ2-1

CDR3 protein: CASSPDSSMNTEAFF
CDR3 DNA: TGTGCCAGCAGCCCGGACAGTTCCATGAACACTGAAGCTTTCTTT
V gene: TRBV9
clone size: .
D gene: .
J gene: TRBJ1-1

CDR3 protein: CAWREVLGKSETQYF
CDR3 DNA: TGTGCCTGGAGGGAGGTCCTCGGAAAGTCGGAGACCCAGTACTTC
V gene: TRBV30
clone size: .
D gene: .
J gene: TRBJ2-5

CDR3 protein: CASSPGGTVLNEQFF
CDR3 DNA: TGTGCCAGCAGCCCCGGTGGGACAGTACTCAATGAGCAGTTCTTC
V gene: TRBV5-4
clone size: .
D gene: TRBD1
J gene: TRBJ2-1

CDR3 protein: CASSRVDTEAFF
CDR3 DNA: TGTGCCAGCAGCCGAGTTGACACTGAAGCTTTCTTT
V gene: TRBV7-9
clone size: .
D gene: .
J gene: TRBJ1-1

CDR3 protein: CASSLGGPGYGYTF
CDR3 DNA: TGCGCCAGCAGCTTGGGAGGGCCCGGCTATGGCTACACCTTC
V gene: TRBV5-1
clone size: once
D gene: .
J gene: TRBJ1-2

CDR3 protein: CASSSLSGTYEQYF
CDR3 DNA: TGTGCCAGCAGTTCCCTTAGCGGGACCTACGAGCAGTACTTC
V gene: TRBV6-5
clone size: .
D gene: TRBD2
J gene: TRBJ2-7

CDR3 protein: CSGGSNGGGSYNEQFF
CDR3 DNA: TGCAGCGGGGGGAGTAACGGGGGCGGCTCCTACAATGAGCAGTTCTTC
V gene: TRBV29-1
clone size: .
D gene: .
J gene: TRBJ2-1

CDR3 protein: CASSEKPVTYEQYF
CDR3 DNA: TGTGCCAGTAGCGAGAAGCCCGTGACCTACGAGCAGTACTTC
V gene: TRBV19
clone size: once
D gene: .
J gene: TRBJ2-7

CDR3 protein: CASSPGGFQTGELFF
CDR3 DNA: TGTGCCAGCAGCCCCGGTGGCTTTCAAACCGGGGAGCTGTTTTTT
V gene: TRBV5-4
clone size: .
D gene: .
J gene: TRBJ2-2

CDR3 protein: CASSVDPSGGSETQYF
CDR3 DNA: TGTGCCAGCAGCGTAGACCCTAGCGGGGGGAGCGAGACCCAGTACTTC
V gene: TRBV9
clone size: .
D gene: TRBD2
J gene: TRBJ2-5

CDR3 protein: CASSIRDTEAFF
CDR3 DNA: TGTGCCAGCTCAATCAGGGATACTGAAGCTTTCTTT
V gene: TRBV18
clone size: .
D gene: .
J gene: TRBJ1-1

CDR3 protein: CASMPFRGIETQYF
CDR3 DNA: TGTGCCAGCATGCCCTTCAGGGGGATAGAGACCCAGTACTTC
V gene: TRBV6-5
clone size: once
D gene: TRBD1
J gene: TRBJ2-5

CDR3 protein: CASRPDRGHSNQPQHF
CDR3 DNA: TGTGCCAGCAGGCCTGACAGGGGACATAGCAATCAGCCCCAGCATTTT
V gene: TRBV27
clone size: .
D gene: TRBD1
J gene: TRBJ1-5